This T cell receptor beta chain was sequenced in a study of blood T cell repertoires in COVID-19. Study overall: COVID-19 samples from acute and convalescent phases originated in the United States, Italy and Spain. T cells, B-cell-depleted T cells, or PBMCs supplied cDNA or gDNA.

Original data processing: Estimates of nucleated cell counts were drawn from the amplification of reference gene primers. Sequencing was performed with immunoSEQ multiplex PCR; in TCRdb, only in-frame clones are kept and a portion is missing. V and J calls and clone size are given by that table; D and trimming were obtained from the DNA. The sample holds tens of thousands of clones; about 85% are singletons and the top ten take about 14%. Germline V gene data show CDR1 as SGHAT and CDR2 as FQNNGV. This CDR3 is 15 amino acids long. Losses at the gene ends were 1 base for V and 8 bases for J; bases not matched to a gene: 8.

The TCR was taken from a human donor in a cohort sampled during active COVID-19. Sequencing input: peripheral blood. V is TRBV11-2 and J is TRBJ2-1; 7 nucleotides line up with TRBD1. CDR3 coding DNA: TGTGCCAGCAGCTTAGTCCCGACAGGGAATGATGAGCAGTTCTTC. As protein: CASSLVPTGNDEQFF.